A single T cell receptor (beta chain) is shown here with its context. The sample comes from a study of blood T cell repertoires in COVID-19. Germline values: CDR1 KGHDR, CDR2 SFDVKD. The CDR3 extends over 15 amino acids. Trimming took 9 bases from V and 7 from J, leaving 21 bases between them. TCRdb keeps only in-frame clones here, not all; method: immunoSEQ multiplex PCR. Of roughly 180,000 clones listed, 80% are singletons. V is TRBV24-1 and J is TRBJ1-5, with D maybe TRBD1 (5 bases). The sequenced material came from PBMCs or T cells enriched from blood (not recorded which). The clonotype originates from a man between 60 and 75 years old who had been exposed to COVID-19. CDR3 in amino acids: CATGDAGDEGQPQHF. For the CDR3, the DNA is TGTGCCACCGGAGACGCGGGGGACGAGGGGCAGCCCCAGCATTTT.